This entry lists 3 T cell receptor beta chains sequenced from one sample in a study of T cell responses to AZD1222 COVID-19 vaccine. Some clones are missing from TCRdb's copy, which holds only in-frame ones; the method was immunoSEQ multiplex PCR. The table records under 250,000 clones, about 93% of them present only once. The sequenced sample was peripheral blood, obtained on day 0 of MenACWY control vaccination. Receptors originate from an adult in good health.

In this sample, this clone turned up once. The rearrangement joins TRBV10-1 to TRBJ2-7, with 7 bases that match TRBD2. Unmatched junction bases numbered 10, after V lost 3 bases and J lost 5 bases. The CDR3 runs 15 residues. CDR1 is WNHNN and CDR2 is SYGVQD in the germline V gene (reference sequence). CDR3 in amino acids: CASSDLLRGSHEQYF. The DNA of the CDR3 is TGCGCCAGCAGTGATCTTCTGCGGGGGTCCCACGAGCAGTACTTC.

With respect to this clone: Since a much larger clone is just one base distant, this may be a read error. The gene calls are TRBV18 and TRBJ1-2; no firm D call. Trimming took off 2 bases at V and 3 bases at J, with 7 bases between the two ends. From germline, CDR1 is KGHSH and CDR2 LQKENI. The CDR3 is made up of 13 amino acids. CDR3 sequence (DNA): TGTGCCAGCTCACCAGGAGAGCACTATGGCTACACCTTC. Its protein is CASSPGEHYGYTF.

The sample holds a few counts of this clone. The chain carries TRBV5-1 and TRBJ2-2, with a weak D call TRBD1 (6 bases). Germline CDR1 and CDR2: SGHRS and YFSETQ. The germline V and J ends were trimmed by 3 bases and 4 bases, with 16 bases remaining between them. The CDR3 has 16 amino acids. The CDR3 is CASSSTTGPGTGELFF. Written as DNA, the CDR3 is TGCGCCAGCAGCTCTACAACAGGGCCGGGCACCGGGGAGCTGTTTTTT.